The 14 T cell receptor beta chains given below trace back to one sample, sequenced in a study of vaccination and CD4 T cells after COVID-19. Scientists ran DNA taken from cultured CD4+ T cells through the Oncomine TCR Beta short-read assay for sequencing. MiXCR was run by TCRdb on the PCR reads, yielding one entry per CDR3 protein. The sample comprises more than 10,000 distinct CDR3 sequences, under 60% of which are singletons, and 16% rests with the top ten. Their target antigens are unknown. Documented treatment: roughly ten-day PBMC culture with coronavirus spike peptide pools or control peptides (ViraFEST assay). Sequenced input: CD4+ T cells from blood, cultured in vitro. These receptors were collected from a human donor who had recovered from COVID-19.

A few counts support this clonotype. This sequence joins TRBV7-3 and TRBJ1-5; D perhaps matches TRBD1 (6 bases). Germline lookup yields CDR1 SGHTA and CDR2 FQGTGA. The CDR3 totals 16 residues. The V gene lost 3 bases and the J gene lost 1 base, with 13 bases spanning the gap. The CDR3 loop is CASSFRDTSSNQPQHF. In DNA form, the CDR3 reads TGTGCCAGCAGCTTCCGGGACACATCCAGCAATCAGCCCCAGCATTTT.

The chain links TRBV6-1 to TRBJ2-5; perhaps D is TRBD1 or TRBD2 (5 bases each). Trimming took 5 bases from V and 5 from J, leaving 15 bases between them. The CDR3 has 14 residues. CDR1 is MNHNS and CDR2 is SASEGT in the germline V gene. The CDR3 DNA follows: TGTGCCAGCAGTCCCGGACGGGGACGGGAGACCCAGTACTTC. As protein: CASSPGRGRETQYF.

The rearrangement joins TRBV2 to TRBJ1-6; D not certain. Germline assignment: CDR1 SNHLY and CDR2 FYNNEI. The V gene lost 10 bases and the J gene lost 11 bases, with 15 bases spanning the gap. CDR3 size: 12 residues. CDR3 in DNA: TGTGCCACCCAGGCTGGGAATCCACCCCTCCACTTT. The encoded protein is CATQAGNPPLHF. The whole variable domain, filled in from reference TRBV2 and TRBJ1-6, reads EPEVTQTPSHQVTQMGQEVILRCVPISNHLYFYWYRQILGQKVEFLVSFYNNEISEKSEIFDDQFSVERPDGSNFTLKIRSTKLEDSAMYFCATQAGNPPLHFGNGTRLTVT.

The V call is TRBV10-3, the J call TRBJ1-5; 8 positions match TRBD1. The J segment lost 6 bases and the V segment lost 5 bases, leaving 9 bases of the junction unmatched. CDR1 and CDR2 (germline): ENHRY, SYGVKD. CDR3 length: 15 residues. For the CDR3, the DNA is TGTGCCATCAGTTTGACGGACAGGGTGGGTCAGCCCCAGCATTTT. Translating it yields CAISLTDRVGQPQHF.

The chain carries TRBV11-3 and TRBJ2-5, with 8 positions matching TRBD1. Trimming removed 2 bases from V and 4 bases from J; junction bases left unmatched: 0. CDR3 length equals 13 residues. CDR1 is SGHNT, CDR2 YENEEA, per germline. In DNA form, the CDR3 reads TGTGCCAGCAGCTTACAGGGGGCAGAGACCCAGTACTTC. Amino acids: CASSLQGAETQYF.

The chain employs TRBV7-9 and TRBJ2-1; D not resolved. V was clipped by 5 bases and J by 4 bases, with 9 bases between them. The length of the CDR3 is 13 residues. The germline V gene encodes CDR1 SEHNR and CDR2 FQNEAQ (reference sequence). The chain's CDR3 is CASSPDGYNEQFF. CDR3 nucleotides: TGTGCCAGCAGCCCCGACGGGTACAATGAGCAGTTCTTC.

The chain combines TRBV5-1 with TRBJ1-5; tentatively, D is TRBD1 (6 bases). Germline CDR1 reads SGHRS; CDR2 reads YFSETQ. With 4 bases removed from V and 7 bases from J, the gap between germline ends came to 15 bases. The CDR3 extends over 14 amino acids. The CDR3 nucleotides read TGCGCCAGCAGCCGGGGGGGGCCCGGGCAGCCCCAGCATTTT. Protein sequence: CASSRGGPGQPQHF.

This clonotype was counted only a few times. The V gene is TRBV19, the J gene TRBJ1-5; D perhaps matches TRBD1 (6 bases). The V and J ends lost 4 bases and 6 bases respectively, with 16 bases between them. Germline V gene data show CDR1 as LNHDA and CDR2 as SQIVND (reference sequence). This CDR3 has 15 amino acids. CDR3 in DNA: TGTGCCAGTAGTAGCCTGGTGGGGGGCCCTCAGCCCCAGCATTTT. Residues: CASSSLVGGPQPQHF.

The V call is TRBV20-1, the J call TRBJ1-1, with no clear D. The CDR3 has 13 amino acids. V dropped 0 bases and J dropped 3 bases, with 8 bases sitting between them. In germline, CDR1 is DFQATT, CDR2 SNEGSKA (reference sequence). CDR3 DNA sequence: TGCAGTGCTAGAGACGGCGGGGACACTGAAGCTTTCTTT. Translation: CSARDGGDTEAFF.

This clonotype has just a few counts. The chain couples TRBV6-5 to TRBJ2-2, with 8 positions matching TRBD1. V was pared by 4 bases and J by 5 bases, with 6 bases of the junction left unmatched. From germline, CDR1 is MNHEY and CDR2 SVGAGI. The CDR3 covers 15 residues. This CDR3 is CASSWRTGPTGELFF. In DNA form, the CDR3 reads TGTGCCAGCAGTTGGAGGACAGGGCCAACCGGGGAGCTGTTTTTT.

This CDR3 is CASTAGLAGLETQYF. The CDR3 DNA reads TGTGCCAGCACGGCGGGCCTAGCGGGATTGGAGACCCAGTACTTC. V is TRBV2 and J is TRBJ2-5, with 9 bases aligning to TRBD2. CDR1 SNHLY and CDR2 FYNNEI come from the germline V gene. Trimming cost V 7 bases and J 5 bases; bases outside gene matches: 11. There are 15 residues in the CDR3.

This sequence joins TRBV20-1 and TRBJ2-1; D is perhaps TRBD2 (5 bases). Germline V gene sequence: CDR1 DFQATT, CDR2 SNEGSKA (reference sequence). The CDR3 has 12 amino acids. V lost 5 bases, J lost 12 bases, and 17 bases lay in between. The CDR3 DNA reads as TGCAGTGCTGCAGGAGGTGGGGAAGCGCAGTTCTTC. Encoded protein: CSAAGGGEAQFF.

The rearrangement links TRBV5-1 to TRBJ1-2, with 8 bases fitting TRBD1. V was clipped by 1 base and J by 1 base; unmatched bases: 0. This CDR3 has 14 amino acids. Germline values: CDR1 SGHRS, CDR2 YFSETQ. DNA of the CDR3: TGCGCCAGCAGCTTGACAGGGGGTAACTATGGCTACACCTTC. Its translation is CASSLTGGNYGYTF.

V gene TRBV6-1 combines with J gene TRBJ2-5; D is perhaps TRBD2 (6 bases). Germline loops: CDR1 MNHNS, CDR2 SASEGT. CDR3 length: 13 residues. Trimming cost V 7 bases and J 2 bases, with 11 bases left between them. In nucleotides, the CDR3 is TGTGCCAGCATGCGGGACTTACAAGAGACCCAGTACTTC. Protein product: CASMRDLQETQYF.